Included here is one TCR beta chain sequence, with context. Its antigen remains unknown. The data stem from a study of human T cells and chemical hapten exposure. Findings and caveats of the study: TCRs exceeding 1 in 1000 frequency stayed unchanged with DPC sensitization.

The CDR3 consists of 15 residues. The V gene lost 5 bases and the J gene lost 0 bases, with 13 bases spanning the gap. Germline assignment: CDR1 SEHNR and CDR2 FQNEAQ (reference sequence). As handled by the study authors: A per-sample median of roughly 96,000 TCRs was observed, with a range of about 23,224 to 690,600. TCRdb reprocessed the RACE reads via MiXCR and lists one record per CDR3 protein. The V and J calls here are based on TCRdb, not the publication. This sample yields fewer than 500,000 distinct CDR3 sequences, of which 4% to 5.5% are seen a single time; 2% to 2.5% belongs to the top ten. As to time point: patch test 1, 2 weeks after DPC sensitization. The treatment: therapeutic diphenylcyclopropenone sensitization with weekly scalp DPC.

The rearrangement joins TRBV7-9 to TRBJ1-2; unclear D gene. Source: whole blood, taken in connection with sensitization to the hapten diphenylcyclopropenone (DPC). This TCR was recovered from a woman aged 50 to 60 with alopecia areata. Some clones in this sample may be carry-over from other donors' samples. In DNA, the CDR3 is TGTGCCAGCAGCGGACGCGACGTGACTAACTATGGCTACACCTTC. This translates into CASSGRDVTNYGYTF.